This is a list of T cell receptor beta chains from one sample in a study of T cell responses to AZD1222 COVID-19 vaccine. Here immunoSEQ multiplex PCR was the method, and the copy in TCRdb shows in-frame clones only, minus some. This table holds about 140,000 clones, roughly nine tenths found once. The source material was peripheral blood, sampled 28 days after the second dose of the MenACWY control vaccine. These receptor sequences come from an adult who received the MenACWY meningococcal vaccine as a control. Each CDR3 is given with its conserved first and last residue. The D gene is left open where the match is weak. Size is omitted from some rows. Given values are once, few, many or a class for expanded clones.

CDR3 length	D gene	clone size	V gene	J gene	CDR3 DNA	CDR3 protein
13	NA	NA	TRBV11-2	TRBJ1-6	TGTGCCAGCAGCTTAGGGAACAATTCACCCCTCCACTTT	CASSLGNNSPLHF
17	TRBD1	NA	TRBV7-2	TRBJ1-5	TGTGCCAGCAGCCAGCCGAACACCGGGACAGATAATCAGCCCCAGCATTTT	CASSQPNTGTDNQPQHF
13	NA	NA	TRBV12-3/TRBV12-4	TRBJ1-2	TGTGCCAGCAGTTTAGGTGGGGGGTATGGCTACACCTTC	CASSLGGGYGYTF
13	NA	NA	TRBV6-2/TRBV6-3	TRBJ2-7	TGTGCCAGCAGTTACCTCATCGAGGGTGAGCAGTACTTC	CASSYLIEGEQYF
15	NA	NA	TRBV10-3	TRBJ1-6	TGTGCCATCAGTTCCGCCGGGTCCTCAAATTCACCCCTCCACTTT	CAISSAGSSNSPLHF
17	NA	NA	TRBV6-2/TRBV6-3	TRBJ1-1	TGTGCCAGCAGTTACTCGCTGCTCGGGGGCGAGAACACTGAAGCTTTCTTT	CASSYSLLGGENTEAFF
15	NA	NA	TRBV7-7	TRBJ2-5	TGTGCTAGCAGCCTTATGGGGTCCTCCGAAGAGACCCAGTACTTC	CASSLMGSSEETQYF
14	NA	NA	TRBV19	TRBJ2-7	TGTGCCAGTAGTATTAAAACAGGGACCTACGAGCAGTACTTC	CASSIKTGTYEQYF
13	NA	NA	TRBV7-2	TRBJ2-5	TGTGCCAGCAGCTTTGGCAACCGGGAGACCCAGTACTTC	CASSFGNRETQYF
15	TRBD1	few	TRBV5-1	TRBJ2-7	TGCGCCAGCAGCCCCGGCCGGGACAGGGTACACGAGCAGTACTTC	CASSPGRDRVHEQYF
14	NA	few	TRBV7-2	TRBJ2-2	TGTGCCAGCAGCCCGCTAGGGGGGGCCGGGGAGCTGTTTTTT	CASSPLGGAGELFF
15	NA	NA	TRBV5-1	TRBJ1-4	TGCGCCAGCAGCTTGGGTTCAGGGGTTAATGAAAAACTGTTTTTT	CASSLGSGVNEKLFF
14	NA	NA	TRBV18	TRBJ1-1	TGTGCCAGCTCACCGACAGTTGCGGGCACTGAAGCTTTCTTT	CASSPTVAGTEAFF
18	TRBD2	NA	TRBV7-8	TRBJ2-1	TGTGCCAGCAGCCAGAGGCCCCTAGCGGAGAGCTCCTACAATGAGCAGTTCTTC	CASSQRPLAESSYNEQFF
14	NA	once	TRBV11-2	TRBJ1-6	TGTGCCAGCAGCTTATCCCTTAATTCTTCACCCCTCCACTTT	CASSLSLNSSPLHF
14	TRBD1	NA	TRBV19	TRBJ1-5	TGTGCCAGTAGTTTCCGGGACAGGAATCAGCCCCAGCATTTT	CASSFRDRNQPQHF